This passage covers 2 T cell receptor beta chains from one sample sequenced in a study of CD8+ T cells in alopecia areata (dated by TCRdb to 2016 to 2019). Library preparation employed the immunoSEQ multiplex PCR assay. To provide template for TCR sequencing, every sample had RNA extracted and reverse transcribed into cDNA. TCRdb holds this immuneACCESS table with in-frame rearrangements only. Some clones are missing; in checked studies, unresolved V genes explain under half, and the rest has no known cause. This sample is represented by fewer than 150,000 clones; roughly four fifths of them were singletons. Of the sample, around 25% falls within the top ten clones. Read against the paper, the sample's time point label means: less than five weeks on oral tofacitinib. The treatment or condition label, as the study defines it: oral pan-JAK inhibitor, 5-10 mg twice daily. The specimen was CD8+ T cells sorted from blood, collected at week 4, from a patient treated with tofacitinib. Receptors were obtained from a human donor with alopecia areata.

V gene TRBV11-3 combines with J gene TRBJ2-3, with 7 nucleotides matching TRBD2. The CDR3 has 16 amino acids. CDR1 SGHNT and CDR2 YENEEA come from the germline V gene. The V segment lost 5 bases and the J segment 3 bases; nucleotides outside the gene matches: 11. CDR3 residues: CASSPMTREGTDTQYF. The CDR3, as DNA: TGTGCCAGCAGCCCCATGACAAGGGAGGGAACAGATACGCAGTATTTT. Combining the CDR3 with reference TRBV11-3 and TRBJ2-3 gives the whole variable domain EAGVVQSPRYKIIEKKQPVAFWCNPISGHNTLYWYLQNLGQGPELLIRYENEEAVDDSQLPKDRFSAERLKGVDSTLKIQPAELGDSAVYLCASSPMTREGTDTQYFGPGTRLTVL.

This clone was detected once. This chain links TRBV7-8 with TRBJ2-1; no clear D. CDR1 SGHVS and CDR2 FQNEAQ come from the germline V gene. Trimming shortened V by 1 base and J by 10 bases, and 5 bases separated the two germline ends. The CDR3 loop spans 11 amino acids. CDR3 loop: CASSLGEEQFF. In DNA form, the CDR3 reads TGTGCCAGCAGCTTAGGTGAGGAGCAGTTCTTC.